The 29 T cell receptor beta chains presented below share a single source sample, sequenced in a study of shared clonotypes between healthy human individuals. Libraries were prepared by immunoSEQ multiplex PCR; TCRdb keeps only in-frame clonotypes and omits some of them. The sample includes about 380,000 clones, 95% to 97% of them seen just once. Sequencing input: memory CD8+ T cells sorted from blood. Regarding subset: CD45RO+ cells pooled with CCR7-negative TemRA cells. Receptors originate from a man younger than 40 in good health.

CDR3: CASSFSGTKETQYF. CDR3 coding DNA: TGTGCCAGCAGCTTCTCCGGGACAAAAGAGACCCAGTACTTC. The chain couples TRBV9 to TRBJ2-5, with TRBD1 as a possible D gene (6 bases). Trimming shortened V by 4 bases and J by 3 bases, and 13 bases separated the two germline ends. The CDR3 has 14 amino acids. Looked up from germline, CDR1 is SGDLS and CDR2 is YYNGEE.

This rearrangement joins TRBV5-1 to TRBJ1-2, with D possibly being TRBD1 (5 bases). In germline, CDR1 is SGHRS, CDR2 YFSETQ. This CDR3 spans 15 amino acids. Trimming stripped 0 bases from V and 0 bases from J, with 9 bases between. The DNA for the CDR3 is TGCGCCAGCAGCTTGGGGGGACTTTCTAACTATGGCTACACCTTC. Its translation: CASSLGGLSNYGYTF.

The V call is TRBV4-1, the J call TRBJ1-5; the D is unclear. Germline lookup yields CDR1 MGHRA and CDR2 YSYEKL. Trimming shortened V by 2 bases and J by 3 bases, and 14 bases separated the two germline ends. The CDR3 loop spans 16 amino acids. The CDR3 bases are TGCGCCAGCAGCCAACCGGGCGGCGGACTCAATCAGCCCCAGCATTTT. Its protein is CASSQPGGGLNQPQHF.

This clone has just one count. The chain employs TRBV28 and TRBJ2-1, with D uncertain. Trimming removed 8 bases from V and 3 bases from J, with 8 bases in between. CDR3 length: 12 residues. CDR1 is MDHEN, CDR2 SYDVKM, per germline. CDR3: CASLNGYNEQFF. CDR3 DNA sequence: TGTGCCAGCCTTAACGGCTACAATGAGCAGTTCTTC.

V gene TRBV6-5 combines with J gene TRBJ2-7; possible D gene TRBD1, 6 bases. V was clipped by 0 bases and J by 6 bases, with 15 bases between them. CDR3 length: 15 residues. The germline V gene has CDR1 MNHEY and CDR2 SVGAGI. The CDR3 nucleotides read TGTGCCAGCAGTTACTCGATAAGTTCAGGGGTCGAGCAGTACTTC. Protein product: CASSYSISSGVEQYF.

V usage is TRBV28 and J usage is TRBJ2-3; 9 bases align to TRBD2. With 0 bases clipped from V and 2 bases from J, the junction kept 6 bases outside the gene matches. CDR3 length equals 17 residues. Germline V CDR1 and CDR2: MDHEN, SYDVKM. The CDR3 is CASSLWAGGPNTDTQYF. The CDR3 DNA reads as TGTGCCAGCAGTTTATGGGCGGGAGGGCCTAACACAGATACGCAGTATTTT.

This rearrangement joins TRBV18 to TRBJ2-1, with D possibly being TRBD2 (5 bases). CDR3 length: 15 amino acids. The V gene's germline CDR1 is KGHSH and CDR2 LQKENI. The V end lost 0 bases, the J end lost 3 bases, and 9 bases lay between the germline ends. This CDR3 is CASSPPRGVYNEQFF. CDR3 DNA sequence: TGTGCCAGCTCACCACCTCGGGGAGTCTACAATGAGCAGTTCTTC.

This clone was found once. V gene TRBV5-1 combines with J gene TRBJ2-7; a possible D gene is TRBD2 (5 bases). The V end lost 3 bases, the J end lost 2 bases, and 9 bases lay between the germline ends. Germline V gives CDR1 SGHRS, CDR2 YFSETQ. The CDR3 loop spans 13 amino acids. The CDR3 protein is CASSSVAPYEQYF. CDR3 nucleotide sequence: TGCGCCAGCAGCTCAGTAGCGCCCTACGAGCAGTACTTC. The whole variable domain, filled in from reference TRBV5-1 and TRBJ2-7, reads KAGVTQTPRYLIKTRGQQVTLSCSPISGHRSVSWYQQTPGQGLQFLFEYFSETQRNKGNFPGRFSGRQFSNSRSEMNVSTLELGDSALYLCASSSVAPYEQYFGPGTRLTVT.

The rearrangement links TRBV30 to TRBJ1-1; D perhaps matches TRBD1 (6 bases). The CDR3 runs 15 residues. The germline V gene has CDR1 GTSNPN and CDR2 SVGIG (reference sequence). Deletions cut 3 bases from V and 1 base from J, with 15 bases between. The DNA of the CDR3 is TGTGCCTGGAGGGGTGGGTGGGGACAGAACACTGAAGCTTTCTTT. Residues: CAWRGGWGQNTEAFF. The full variable domain, rest sourced from reference TRBV30 and TRBJ1-1, is SQTIHQWPATLVQPVGSPLSLECTVEGTSNPNLYWYRQAAGRGLQLLFYSVGIGQISSEVPQNLSASRPQDRQFILSSKKLLLSDSGFYLCAWRGGWGQNTEAFFGQGTRLTVV.

The chain employs TRBV18 and TRBJ2-6; D may match TRBD1 or TRBD2 (5 bases each). The CDR3 extends over 17 amino acids. Germline assignment: CDR1 KGHSH and CDR2 LQKENI. V was pared by 2 bases and J by 3 bases, with 14 bases between. Here the CDR3 reads CASSPFRGWYGANVLTF. The CDR3 DNA follows: TGTGCCAGCTCACCATTTCGGGGCTGGTATGGGGCCAACGTCCTGACTTTC.

The V gene is TRBV14, the J gene TRBJ1-1; D not certain. The CDR3 consists of 14 residues. Germline CDR1 and CDR2: SGHDN and FVKESK. Deletions cut 3 bases from V and 1 base from J, with 9 bases between. The CDR3 reads CASSHVPGNTEAFF. CDR3 in DNA: TGTGCCAGCAGCCACGTGCCGGGGAACACTGAAGCTTTCTTT.

The table lists this clone with a count of one. The chain links TRBV19 to TRBJ2-3; D is unresolved. The germline CDR1 and CDR2 sequences are LNHDA and SQIVND (reference sequence). V was clipped by 3 bases and J by 4 bases, with 11 bases between them. There are 14 residues in the CDR3. CDR3 nucleotide sequence: TGTGCCAGTAGTATGGCTAGTGTGGCAGATACGCAGTATTTT. This gives the protein CASSMASVADTQYF.

This chain uses TRBV20-1 with TRBJ2-2, with no clear D. This CDR3 region has 11 residues. Germline V lookup: CDR1 DFQATT, CDR2 SNEGSKA (reference sequence). Trimming removed 4 bases at V and 6 bases at J, with 6 bases between. In DNA form, the CDR3 reads TGCAGTGCTAAGGGTTCCGGGGAGCTGTTTTTT. It yields the protein CSAKGSGELFF.

The table lists this clone with a count of one. The gene calls are TRBV5-1 and TRBJ2-1; D gene unclear. The germline CDR1 and CDR2 sequences are SGHRS and YFSETQ. The V gene lost 2 bases and the J gene lost 1 base, with 4 bases spanning the gap. The CDR3 spans 13 residues. The DNA of the CDR3 is TGCGCCAGCAGCTTACAATCCTACAATGAGCAGTTCTTC. Its translation: CASSLQSYNEQFF.

The genes are TRBV14 and TRBJ2-7; D is uncertain. The CDR3 has 13 residues. Trimming took 7 bases from V and 2 from J, leaving 12 bases between them. Germline V gives CDR1 SGHDN, CDR2 FVKESK. CDR3 sequence reads: CASTGQDAYEQYF. CDR3 coding DNA: TGTGCCAGCACTGGGCAGGACGCCTACGAGCAGTACTTC.

The genes are TRBV4-1 and TRBJ2-1; 10 nucleotides line up with TRBD1. V shed 0 bases and J 8 bases; nucleotides not matched to a gene: 1. Looked up from germline, CDR1 is MGHRA and CDR2 is YSYEKL. The CDR3 loop spans 14 amino acids. The CDR3 loop reads CASSQDGTGDEQFF. Here the CDR3 DNA reads TGCGCCAGCAGCCAAGATGGGACAGGGGATGAGCAGTTCTTC.

The V gene is TRBV9, the J gene TRBJ2-3; possible D gene TRBD2, 6 bases. V lost 0 bases and J lost 0, with 11 bases in between. Germline loops: CDR1 SGDLS, CDR2 YYNGEE. The CDR3 spans 16 residues. This chain's CDR3 is CASSVELASSTDTQYF. The CDR3 nucleotides are TGTGCCAGCAGCGTAGAGCTAGCGAGTAGCACAGATACGCAGTATTTT.

This chain connects TRBV6-5 to TRBJ2-2; 15 nucleotides agree with TRBD2. CDR1 is MNHEY and CDR2 is SVGAGI in the germline V gene. V was pared by 4 bases and J by 6 bases, with 0 bases of the junction left unmatched. This CDR3 region has 15 residues. CDR3 amino acids: CASSWTSGRAGELFF. Here the CDR3 DNA reads TGTGCCAGCAGTTGGACTAGCGGGAGGGCCGGGGAGCTGTTTTTT.

This clone occurred once. The V and J genes are TRBV28 and TRBJ2-7, with 7 positions matching TRBD1. The CDR3 covers 12 residues. Germline values: CDR1 MDHEN, CDR2 SYDVKM. The V and J ends lost 5 bases and 5 bases, in that order; junction bases with no gene match: 3. CDR3 bases: TGTGCCAGCAGTCTGGGGACAGACGAGCAGTACTTC. The encoded protein is CASSLGTDEQYF.

The CDR3 loop reads CASSLAGSAGELFF. DNA of the CDR3: TGTGCCAGCAGCTTAGCCGGGAGCGCCGGGGAGCTGTTTTTT. The V and J genes are TRBV7-2 and TRBJ2-2; tentatively, D is TRBD2 (6 bases). CDR1 and CDR2 (germline): SGHTA, FQGNSA. Trimming cost V 0 bases and J 6 bases, with 8 bases left between them. The CDR3 runs 14 residues.

About this clone: Other nucleotide sequences from this sample produce the same CDR3. The chain employs TRBV27 and TRBJ2-7, with no clear D. CDR1 and CDR2 from the germline V gene are MNHEY and SMNVEV (reference sequence). This CDR3 has 13 amino acids. Trimming took 6 bases from V and 0 from J, leaving 9 bases between them. The CDR3 DNA sequence: TGTGCCAGCAGGCCGTTGAGCTCCTACGAGCAGTACTTC. This codes for CASRPLSSYEQYF.

J is TRBJ1-5 and V is TRBV28; no firm D call. This CDR3 has 16 residues. The germline CDR1 and CDR2 sequences are MDHEN and SYDVKM. V was shortened by 8 bases and J by 0 bases, with 17 bases between the two germline ends. The CDR3 nucleotides read TGTGCCAGCTGGGGAGGGCGCCTGTATAGCAATCAGCCCCAGCATTTT. Amino acid sequence: CASWGGRLYSNQPQHF.

The V and J genes are TRBV5-4 and TRBJ2-3; the D gene is possibly TRBD2 (6 bases). The germline V gene has CDR1 SGHNT and CDR2 YYREEE (reference sequence). V lost 0 bases and J lost 3, with 14 bases in between. The CDR3 extends over 16 amino acids. This chain's CDR3 is CASSLVRGGGTDTQYF. CDR3 nucleotides: TGTGCCAGCAGCTTGGTTCGGGGAGGTGGGACAGATACGCAGTATTTT.

The chain combines TRBV10-3 with TRBJ2-3; tentative D call: TRBD2 (5 bases). Germline loops: CDR1 ENHRY, CDR2 SYGVKD. This CDR3 has 15 residues. The germline V and J ends were trimmed by 6 bases and 6 bases, with 19 bases remaining between them. The CDR3 nucleotides are TGTGCCATCAGGGGGTCCCCTAGCCCTCAGGATACGCAGTATTTT. Residues: CAIRGSPSPQDTQYF.

The chain combines TRBV7-2 with TRBJ2-3; 9 bases agree with TRBD2. The V and J ends lost 1 base and 3 bases, in that order; junction bases with no gene match: 5. The CDR3 runs to 16 residues. CDR1 is SGHTA and CDR2 is FQGNSA in the germline V gene. CDR3 bases: TGTGCCAGCAGCTTAGAACCCGGACTAGCGACAGATACGCAGTATTTT. This codes for CASSLEPGLATDTQYF.

The rearrangement joins TRBV7-9 to TRBJ2-1; D unclear. The germline V gene encodes CDR1 SEHNR and CDR2 FQNEAQ (reference sequence). The V end was cut by 5 bases, the J end by 3 bases, with 11 bases between. This CDR3 region has 14 residues. CDR3 sequence (DNA): TGTGCCAGCAGCCCAATCTACCGCTACAATGAGCAGTTCTTC. This sequence encodes CASSPIYRYNEQFF.

In regard to this clone: At one of its ends the junction is not consistent with the germline gene, which may arise from a read error. The chain recombines TRBV7-8 with TRBJ2-3, with D possibly matching TRBD2 (5 bases). This CDR3 has 19 amino acids. Germline V gene lookup returns CDR1 SGHVS and CDR2 FQNEAQ. In DNA, the CDR3 is TGTGCCAGCAGCCTAGCCCCAAAAATTAAGGAGCAGCCCACAGATACGCAGTATTTT. Amino acid sequence: CASSLAPKIKEQPTDTQYF.

Details on this clone: Other DNA sequences within the sample encode an identical CDR3. This chain joins TRBV9 and TRBJ2-7; TRBD1 matches 8 bases. This CDR3 is built from 14 residues. The J segment lost 2 bases and the V segment lost 0 bases, leaving 1 base of the junction unmatched. Germline values: CDR1 SGDLS, CDR2 YYNGEE. The CDR3: CASSVGTGTYEQYF. The CDR3 nucleotides are TGTGCCAGCAGCGTAGGGACAGGGACCTACGAGCAGTACTTC.

The J gene is TRBJ1-2, the V gene TRBV5-1, with D uncertain. The ends were cut back, 3 bases at V and 0 bases at J, with 15 bases in the middle. Germline values: CDR1 SGHRS, CDR2 YFSETQ. The CDR3 contains 16 residues. CDR3 in amino acids: CASSSYDGKTNYGYTF. The CDR3 nucleotides read TGCGCCAGCAGCTCCTACGACGGAAAAACTAACTATGGCTACACCTTC.